A selection of T cell receptor beta chains follows, all from one sample in a study of siplizumab effects on memory and regulatory T cells. Using immunoSEQ multiplex PCR, the repertoire was profiled, and TCRdb retains in-frame clones only, with some absent. This sample has under 140,000 clones, with 80% to 95% found just once. Sequenced sample: CD4+ T cells sorted from blood. These receptors were obtained from a human donor in good health. The CDR3 runs from the conserved cysteine through the conserved F or W. D genes are given only for firm matches. Where a row states a size, it is once, few, many or the class of an expanded clone; other rows omit it.

j_call v_call d_call clone_size cdr3_aa cdr3_nt
TRBJ1-5 TRBV11-2 . . CASSPRKFEGNQPQHF TGTGCCAGCAGCCCCCGGAAGTTTGAAGGCAATCAGCCCCAGCATTTT
TRBJ2-7 TRBV6-5 TRBD2 . CASKRASGGYEQYF TGTGCCAGCAAGCGGGCTAGCGGGGGCTACGAGCAGTACTTC
TRBJ1-6 TRBV7-9 . . CASSLGQGGNSPLHF TGTGCCAGCAGCTTAGGCCAGGGAGGAAATTCACCCCTCCACTTT
TRBJ2-6 TRBV19 . . CASSIWAEPSGANVLTF TGTGCCAGTAGTATTTGGGCGGAGCCCTCTGGGGCCAACGTCCTGACTTTC
TRBJ2-5 TRBV18 TRBD2 . CASSQPGLGGETQYF TGTGCCAGCTCACAACCGGGACTAGGAGGGGAGACCCAGTACTTC
TRBJ2-7 TRBV7-2 TRBD2 . CASSSRTSLYEQYF TGTGCCAGCAGCTCCCGGACTAGCTTGTACGAGCAGTACTTC
TRBJ1-3 TRBV30 TRBD1 . CAWSNQGAPGNTIYF TGTGCCTGGAGCAATCAGGGGGCTCCAGGAAACACCATATATTTT
TRBJ1-2 TRBV7-9 TRBD1 . CASTIDRANSF TGTGCCAGCACCATCGACAGGGCTAATTCCTTC
TRBJ1-1 TRBV10-3 TRBD1 . CAISQTGVTEAFF TGTGCCATCAGTCAGACAGGGGTTACTGAAGCTTTCTTT
TRBJ2-4 TRBV6-1 TRBD1 few CASSGGTGTKNIQYF TGTGCCAGCAGTGGAGGGACAGGAACCAAAAACATTCAGTACTTC
TRBJ2-5 TRBV5-4 . . CASRRPQETQYF TGTGCCAGCAGGAGGCCACAAGAGACCCAGTACTTC
TRBJ1-2 TRBV6-5 . . CASSYSGNYGYTF TGTGCCAGCAGTTACTCAGGAAACTATGGCTACACCTTC
TRBJ2-2 TRBV5-1 . . CASSLVGETNTGELFF TGCGCCAGCAGCTTGGTTGGGGAGACGAACACCGGGGAGCTGTTTTTT
TRBJ1-4 TRBV7-9 . . CASSPGGNEKLFF TGTGCCAGCAGCCCCGGCGGAAATGAAAAACTGTTTTTT
TRBJ2-5 TRBV7-2 . . CASSFSWETQYF TGTGCCAGCAGCTTCTCTTGGGAGACCCAGTACTTC
TRBJ2-7 TRBV5-1 . . CASSPRDQVYVQYF TGCGCCAGCAGCCCCAGGGATCAGGTCTACGTGCAGTACTTC
TRBJ1-4 TRBV30 . . CAWSGGGGEKLFF TGTGCCTGGAGTGGAGGTGGGGGAGAAAAACTGTTTTTT
TRBJ2-7 TRBV7-2 . once CASSFSSAYEQYF TGTGCCAGCAGCTTTAGTTCAGCCTACGAGCAGTACTTC
TRBJ2-7 TRBV7-2 TRBD2 . CASSGTSGAGPSLYEQYF TGTGCCAGCAGCGGGACTAGCGGGGCAGGCCCATCGCTCTACGAGCAGTACTTC
TRBJ2-3 TRBV5-6 . . CASSLIKWVTDTQYF TGTGCCAGCAGCTTGATCAAATGGGTCACAGATACGCAGTATTTT
TRBJ2-1 TRBV7-9 TRBD2 . CASSLAGTSGTREQFF TGTGCCAGCAGCTTAGCCGGGACTAGCGGGACTAGGGAGCAGTTCTTC
TRBJ2-1 TRBV7-2 TRBD1 . CASSYRQGVREQFF TGTGCCAGCAGCTATAGACAGGGGGTACGGGAGCAGTTCTTC
TRBJ2-7 TRBV5-1 . . CASSFGSGEQYF TGCGCCAGCAGCTTCGGCTCGGGAGAGCAGTACTTC
TRBJ2-3 TRBV6-4 TRBD1 . CASRINRGLSDTQYF TGTGCCAGCAGAATTAACAGGGGGCTCTCAGATACGCAGTATTTT
TRBJ1-6 TRBV5-6 . . CASSLGGVDNSPLHF TGTGCCAGCAGCCTCGGCGGGGTCGACAATTCACCCCTCCACTTT
TRBJ2-5 TRBV15 TRBD2 . CATRAGGPSGTQYF TGTGCCACCAGGGCGGGGGGACCTTCGGGGACCCAGTACTTC
TRBJ1-4 TRBV6-1 . . CASRTFSGRGLFF TGTGCCAGCAGGACTTTTTCTGGGCGAGGACTGTTTTTT
TRBJ2-2 TRBV18 . . CASSPPINTGELFF TGTGCCAGCTCACCCCCTATTAACACCGGGGAGCTGTTTTTT
TRBJ2-5 TRBV9 . . CASSNILGETQYF TGTGCCAGCAGCAACATCCTCGGGGAGACCCAGTACTTC